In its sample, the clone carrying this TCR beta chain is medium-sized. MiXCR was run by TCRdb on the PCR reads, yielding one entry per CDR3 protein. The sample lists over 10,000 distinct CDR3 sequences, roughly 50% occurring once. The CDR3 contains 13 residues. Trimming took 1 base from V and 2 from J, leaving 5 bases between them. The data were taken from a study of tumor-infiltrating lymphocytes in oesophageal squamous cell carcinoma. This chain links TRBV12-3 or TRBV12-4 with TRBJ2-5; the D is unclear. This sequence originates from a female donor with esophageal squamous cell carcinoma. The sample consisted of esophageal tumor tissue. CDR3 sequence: CASSLGLQETQYF. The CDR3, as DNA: TGTGCCAGCAGTTTAGGACTTCAAGAGACCCAGTACTTC.